What follows are 22 T cell receptor beta chains derived from one specimen sequenced in a study of blood T cells in healthy people across ages. A sample-barcoded 5' primer and a J-beta primer mix were used in a second PCR of roughly 6 to 11 cycles. MiXCR was run by TCRdb on the 5' RACE reads, yielding one entry per CDR3 protein. The table records approximately 800,000 distinct CDR3 sequences, 58% of them present only once. Sequencing was done on a sample of blood. The receptors originated from a man younger than 45 in good health.

The chain is built from TRBV28 and TRBJ2-1; D possibly uses TRBD1 or TRBD2 (5 bases each). This CDR3 spans 15 amino acids. Trimming cost V 2 bases and J 6 bases, with 14 bases left between them. Germline-derived CDR1 and CDR2 are MDHEN and SYDVKM. The CDR3, as DNA: TGTGCCAGCAGTTTAGGGGGTCGTCGGAGCAATGAGCAGTTCTTC. Protein sequence: CASSLGGRRSNEQFF.

CDR3 nucleotides: TGCAGTGCTAGTGCTCTACTAACTAGCGGGGGCCGCTCCTACGAGCAGTACTTC. Its translation is CSASALLTSGGRSYEQYF. This chain connects TRBV20-1 to TRBJ2-7; 11 bases fit TRBD2. The CDR3 covers 18 residues. Trimming removed 3 bases from V and 0 bases from J; junction bases left unmatched: 13. Germline loops: CDR1 DFQATT, CDR2 SNEGSKA (reference sequence).

This clonotype was seen only a few times. The chain is built from TRBV6-6 and TRBJ2-5; TRBD2 agrees at 11 bases. The CDR3 runs 15 residues. The germline V gene has CDR1 MNHNY and CDR2 SVGAGI (reference sequence). With 2 bases clipped from V and 4 bases from J, the junction kept 3 bases outside the gene matches. The CDR3 loop reads CASSYGLAGGETQYF. Here the CDR3 DNA reads TGTGCCAGCAGTTACGGCCTAGCGGGGGGAGAGACCCAGTACTTC.

The rearrangement links TRBV29-1 to TRBJ2-5; 7 bases match TRBD2. Germline V gene lookup returns CDR1 SQVTM and CDR2 ANQGSEA. Losses at the gene ends were 7 bases for V and 4 bases for J; bases not matched to a gene: 9. This CDR3 region has 13 residues. The CDR3, as DNA: TGCAGCGCCTTGGGGAGGGCCGGAGAGACCCAGTACTTC. Its protein product is CSALGRAGETQYF.

The gene calls are TRBV10-3 and TRBJ2-7; tentative D call: TRBD2 (5 bases). Germline-derived CDR1 and CDR2 are ENHRY and SYGVKD. CDR3 length: 11 residues. V gave up 8 bases and J gave up 4 bases, with 9 bases separating them. CDR3 residues: CAISGEYEQYF. The DNA for the CDR3 is TGTGCCATCTCCGGGGAATACGAGCAGTACTTC.

The V gene is TRBV12-3 or TRBV12-4, the J gene TRBJ2-1, with 11 positions matching TRBD2. V trimming: 5 bases; J trimming: 7 bases; junction bases outside the gene matches: 7. The CDR3 length is 15 residues. DNA of the CDR3: TGTGCCAGCAGTACGACTAGCGGGATGGAGAATGAGCAGTTCTTC. Translated, it gives CASSTTSGMENEQFF.

In its sample, this clonotype was seen a few times. The chain links TRBV2 to TRBJ2-1; no clear D. V lost 3 bases to trimming and J lost 10 bases, with 22 bases between them. The germline V gene has CDR1 SNHLY and CDR2 FYNNEI. The CDR3 totals 16 residues. The CDR3 DNA follows: TGTGCCAGCAGTGACCCTAGTGCCTCCAAGGGTAAGGAGCAGTTCTTC. Protein product: CASSDPSASKGKEQFF.

The V gene is TRBV7-4, the J gene TRBJ2-3; 7 bases are shared with TRBD2. The CDR3 runs to 16 residues. V lost 2 bases and J lost 3; bases outside the gene matches: 8. Germline values: CDR1 SGHVT, CDR2 SQSDAQ. DNA for the CDR3: TGTGCCAGCAGCTTATCAGCGGGGAGGGGAACAGATACGCAGTATTTT. Its translation is CASSLSAGRGTDTQYF.

The chain couples TRBV19 to TRBJ2-4; D remains ambiguous. This CDR3 is built from 14 residues. The V end was cut by 1 base, the J end by 6 bases, with 10 bases between. Germline assignment: CDR1 LNHDA and CDR2 SQIVND (reference sequence). In nucleotides, the CDR3 is TGTGCCAGTAGTATAGCTGGTTTGGGAAACATTCAGTACTTC. Protein: CASSIAGLGNIQYF.

This rearrangement joins TRBV20-1 to TRBJ1-2, with D hard to call. CDR1 and CDR2 from the germline V gene are DFQATT and SNEGSKA (reference sequence). V was trimmed by 3 bases and J by 8 bases, leaving 16 bases between them. The length of the CDR3 is 13 residues. CDR3 in amino acids: CSARSDRYDGYTF. The CDR3 coding sequence is TGCAGTGCTAGGAGCGACCGGTACGACGGCTACACCTTC.

This clonotype was found a few times. CDR3 nucleotide sequence: TGTGCCACCAGCAGAGTTTACGGGGCGCTTCACAATGAGCAGTTCTTC. Its translation is CATSRVYGALHNEQFF. The chain joins TRBV15 to TRBJ2-1; D may be TRBD1 or TRBD2 (5 bases each). The V and J ends lost 1 base and 5 bases respectively, with 15 bases between them. This CDR3 has 16 residues. Per the germline V gene, CDR1 is LNHNV and CDR2 is YYDKDF (reference sequence).

The chain combines TRBV4-1 with TRBJ2-1; no definite D call. Between the trimmed V and J ends, which lost 1 base and 9 bases, there was a span of 13 bases. CDR3 length: 14 residues. The germline gives CDR1 MGHRA, CDR2 YSYEKL. In DNA, the CDR3 is TGCGCCAGCAGCCAAGGGACCAGGTCAAGTGAGCAGTTCTTC. Its translation is CASSQGTRSSEQFF.

V is TRBV15 and J is TRBJ2-7; 9 bases map to TRBD2. This CDR3 comprises 15 residues. V was pared by 6 bases and J by 9 bases, with 15 bases of the junction left unmatched. CDR1 LNHNV and CDR2 YYDKDF come from the germline V gene (reference sequence). CDR3 protein: CATSHKRGAVWGQYF. The CDR3 region has the DNA TGTGCCACCAGTCATAAGCGGGGGGCGGTCTGGGGGCAGTACTTC.

This chain uses TRBV7-2 with TRBJ2-1; 10 nucleotides match TRBD2. Unmatched junction bases numbered 8, after V lost 2 bases and J lost 7 bases. Per germline, CDR1 SGHTA and CDR2 FQGNSA. The CDR3 contains 16 residues. The CDR3 is CASSLSSGGAINEQFF. CDR3 sequence (DNA): TGTGCCAGCAGCTTATCAAGCGGGGGGGCGATTAATGAGCAGTTCTTC.

This clonotype was observed a few times. This rearrangement joins TRBV20-1 to TRBJ2-1, with D possibly TRBD1 on 6 matching bases. CDR1 DFQATT and CDR2 SNEGSKA come from the germline V gene (reference sequence). With 3 bases removed from V and 7 bases from J, the gap between germline ends came to 16 bases. The CDR3 contains 14 residues. The CDR3 DNA reads TGCAGTGCTAGTACGACGGCAGGGGAGAATGAGCAGTTCTTC. Translated: CSASTTAGENEQFF.

The rearrangement uses TRBV5-5 and TRBJ2-3, with 8 positions matching TRBD2. V trimming: 2 bases; J trimming: 2 bases; junction bases outside the gene matches: 7. The length of the CDR3 is 16 residues. Looked up from germline, CDR1 is SGHKS and CDR2 is YYEKEE (reference sequence). The CDR3 region has the DNA TGTGCCAGCAGCTTTCTTTCCGGGGGGGACACAGATACGCAGTATTTT. This encodes CASSFLSGGDTDTQYF.

This clonotype came up a few times. The chain links TRBV4-1 to TRBJ2-7; TRBD1 agrees at 11 bases. In germline, CDR1 is MGHRA, CDR2 YSYEKL. V lost 2 bases and J lost 3; bases outside the gene matches: 3. The CDR3 length is 15 residues. For the CDR3, the DNA is TGCGCCAGCAGCCAATCCGGGACAGGGGGCTACGAGCAGTACTTC. Protein product: CASSQSGTGGYEQYF.

This clonotype was found a few times. V gene TRBV7-2 combines with J gene TRBJ2-3, with 13 bases matching TRBD2. The CDR3 is 16 residues long. The V segment lost 4 bases and the J segment 5 bases; nucleotides outside the gene matches: 6. Germline CDR1 SGHTA, CDR2 FQGNSA. CDR3 sequence: CASSYPWTSGGDTQYF. In DNA form, the CDR3 reads TGTGCCAGCAGCTACCCCTGGACTAGCGGGGGAGATACGCAGTATTTT.

The gene calls are TRBV7-8 and TRBJ2-3; D is uncertain. CDR1 SGHVS and CDR2 FQNEAQ come from the germline V gene. V gave up 7 bases and J gave up 5 bases, with 19 bases separating them. The CDR3 is 15 amino acids. The CDR3 DNA reads TGTGCCAGCACCCCCACCGGGCTTATTAGAGATACGCAGTATTTT. This sequence encodes CASTPTGLIRDTQYF.

The chain carries TRBV6-1 and TRBJ2-4; D call uncertain. Trimming pared 3 bases from V and 11 bases from J, leaving 8 bases between. The CDR3 consists of 11 residues. CDR1 is MNHNS and CDR2 is SASEGT in the germline V gene. The CDR3 nucleotides are TGTGCCAGCAGTGAGGGATTATTTCAGTACTTC. The encoded protein is CASSEGLFQYF.

This clonotype was seen a handful of times. The chain employs TRBV20-1 and TRBJ2-1; D might be TRBD2 (5 bases). Germline CDR1 is DFQATT and CDR2 is SNEGSKA (reference sequence). Trimming took 3 bases from V and 2 from J, leaving 8 bases between them. The CDR3 runs 13 residues. In DNA form, the CDR3 reads TGCAGTGCTAGGGAGGAGGCCTACAATGAGCAGTTCTTC. It translates to CSAREEAYNEQFF.

The V and J genes are TRBV27 and TRBJ2-6; D gene uncertain. Deletions cut 3 bases from V and 3 bases from J, with 12 bases between. The CDR3 contains 16 residues. Germline V gene sequence: CDR1 MNHEY, CDR2 SMNVEV (reference sequence). This CDR3 is CASSFLWSGGANVLTF. The DNA for the CDR3 is TGTGCCAGCAGTTTTCTGTGGTCGGGTGGGGCCAACGTCCTGACTTTC. Full variable domain (missing parts from reference TRBV27 and TRBJ2-6): EAQVTQNPRYLITVTGKKLTVTCSQNMNHEYMSWYRQDPGLGLRQIYYSMNVEVTDKGDVPEGYKVSRKEKRNFPLILESPSPNQTSLYFCASSFLWSGGANVLTFGAGSRLTVL.